These T cell receptor beta chains were read from a single sample in a study of blood T cell repertoires in COVID-19. Assay used: immunoSEQ multiplex PCR; TCRdb lists only in-frame clones, some missing. The sample holds under 300,000 clones, roughly 90% seen once. Sequenced sample: PBMCs or T cells enriched from blood (not recorded which). The receptors here all came from a man between 40 and 49 years old who had recovered from COVID-19. CDR3s include the opening cysteine and the closing phenylalanine or tryptophan. D genes are given only for firm matches. For some rows the clone size is stated as once, few or many, or as a class when expanded; others skip it.

>TRBD2|TRBV7-9|.|TRBJ2-1
CASSRTTSGSADEQFF
TGTGCCAGCAGCCGAACTACTAGCGGGAGTGCCGATGAGCAGTTCTTC
>TRBD1|TRBV20-1|.|TRBJ1-5
CSASWDRGFMGNQPQHF
TGCAGTGCTAGTTGGGACAGGGGATTTATGGGCAATCAGCCCCAGCATTTT
>.|TRBV6-5|.|TRBJ1-2
CASSYSGFYGYTF
TGTGCCAGCAGTTATTCAGGGTTTTATGGCTACACCTTC
>.|TRBV7-3|.|TRBJ2-5
CASSLVRIATQYF
TGTGCCAGCAGCCTTGTCCGGATAGCGACCCAGTACTTC
>.|TRBV7-3|.|TRBJ2-7
CASRPDRSSYEQYF
TGTGCCAGCAGACCCGACAGAAGCTCCTACGAGCAGTACTTC
>.|TRBV4-1|.|TRBJ1-2
CASSQDYGNPVYGYTF
TGCGCCAGCAGCCAAGATTACGGGAATCCCGTCTATGGCTACACCTTC
>TRBD1|TRBV4-2|.|TRBJ1-1
CASSPLIAKDRGRLTEAFF
TGTGCCAGCAGCCCCCTTATAGCAAAGGACAGGGGGCGTTTAACTGAAGCTTTCTTT
>.|TRBV7-9|.|TRBJ2-1
CASSHRGRSLYNEQFF
TGTGCCAGCAGCCACCGGGGTAGATCCCTCTACAATGAGCAGTTCTTC
>.|TRBV6-2/TRBV6-3|.|TRBJ1-5
CASNPTHRGLRQPQHF
TGTGCCAGCAACCCAACTCATAGGGGATTGAGGCAGCCCCAGCATTTT
>.|TRBV7-9|.|TRBJ2-5
CASSLGSSAGETQYF
TGTGCCAGCAGCTTAGGCTCGTCGGCAGGGGAGACCCAGTACTTC
>.|TRBV14|.|TRBJ1-6
CASSSTGSPLHF
TGTGCCAGCAGCTCGACGGGGTCACCCCTCCACTTT
>TRBD2|TRBV13|.|TRBJ2-6
CASSLRGLAADSGANVLTF
TGTGCCAGCAGCTTACGAGGACTAGCGGCAGACTCTGGGGCCAACGTCCTGACTTTC
>.|TRBV4-1|.|TRBJ1-4
CASSQFHTTNEKLFF
TGCGCCAGCAGCCAATTTCACACAACTAATGAAAAACTGTTTTTT
>.|TRBV12-3/TRBV12-4|.|TRBJ1-5
CASSSTRSQPQHF
TGTGCCAGCAGTAGCACCCGATCTCAGCCCCAGCATTTT
>TRBD2|TRBV7-9|.|TRBJ2-7
CASSSGTTLATYEQYF
TGTGCCAGCAGCTCCGGGACTACCCTCGCCACCTACGAGCAGTACTTC
>.|TRBV7-3|.|TRBJ2-3
CASSLVGRTTDTQYF
TGTGCCAGCAGCTTAGTGGGGAGGACCACAGATACGCAGTATTTT
>TRBD1|TRBV18|.|TRBJ1-2
CASSPQGADYGYTF
TGTGCCAGCTCACCACAGGGGGCCGACTATGGCTACACCTTC
>.|TRBV28|.|TRBJ1-2
CASSLGRFTGAYGYTF
TGTGCCAGCAGTTTAGGCCGGTTCACGGGAGCCTATGGCTACACCTTC
>.|TRBV18|.|TRBJ1-1
CASSPTGQNTEAFF
TGTGCCAGCTCACCGACTGGACAGAACACTGAAGCTTTCTTT
>.|TRBV2|.|TRBJ1-4
CASRINSPNEKLFF
TGTGCCAGCAGGATAAATAGTCCTAATGAAAAACTGTTTTTT
>TRBD2|TRBV7-3|.|TRBJ2-5
CASSSGGSQETQYF
TGTGCCAGCAGTTCCGGGGGGAGCCAAGAGACCCAGTACTTC
>TRBD1|TRBV6-5|.|TRBJ1-4
CASRRGPATNEKLFF
TGTGCCAGCAGGAGGGGGCCTGCAACTAATGAAAAACTGTTTTTT
>.|TRBV9|once|TRBJ1-1
CASIPIKTGSPSNTEAFF
TGTGCCAGCATACCAATAAAGACAGGTTCCCCTTCGAACACTGAAGCTTTCTTT
>.|TRBV10-3|.|TRBJ1-2
CAITPQGGQYYGYTF
TGTGCCATCACCCCACAGGGAGGGCAATACTATGGCTACACCTTC
>TRBD1|TRBV27|.|TRBJ1-2
CASSEQGAHNYGYTF
TGTGCCAGCAGTGAACAGGGGGCCCATAACTATGGCTACACCTTC
>.|TRBV6-5|.|TRBJ2-7
CASKIAPSYEQYF
TGTGCCAGCAAGATAGCTCCCTCCTACGAGCAGTACTTC
>TRBD1|TRBV4-1|once|TRBJ1-2
CASSQRQGGSYGYTF
TGCGCCAGCAGCCAACGGCAGGGGGGTTCCTATGGCTACACCTTC
>.|TRBV24-1|few|TRBJ1-2
CATSDLTVGGYTF
TGTGCCACCAGTGATTTAACAGTAGGAGGCTACACCTTC
>.|TRBV9|.|TRBJ2-7
CASSVAGGLGYEQYF
TGTGCCAGCAGCGTAGCAGGGGGGCTCGGCTACGAGCAGTACTTC
>TRBD1|TRBV28|.|TRBJ2-3
CASDRGGWTDTQYF
TGTGCCAGCGACAGGGGGGGGTGGACAGATACGCAGTATTTT
>.|TRBV18|.|TRBJ2-1
CASSPWQDNEQFF
TGTGCCAGCTCACCTTGGCAGGATAATGAGCAGTTCTTC